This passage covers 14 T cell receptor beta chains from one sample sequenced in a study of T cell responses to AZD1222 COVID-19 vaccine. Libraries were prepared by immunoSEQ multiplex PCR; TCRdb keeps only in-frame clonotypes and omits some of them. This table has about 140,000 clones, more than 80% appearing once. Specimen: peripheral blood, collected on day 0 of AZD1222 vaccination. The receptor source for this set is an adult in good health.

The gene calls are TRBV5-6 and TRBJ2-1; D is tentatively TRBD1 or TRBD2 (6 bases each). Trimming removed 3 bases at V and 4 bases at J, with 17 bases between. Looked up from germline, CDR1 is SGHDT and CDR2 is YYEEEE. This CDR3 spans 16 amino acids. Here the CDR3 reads CASSSPEGVGYNEQFF. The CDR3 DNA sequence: TGTGCCAGCAGCTCACCGGAGGGGGTGGGGTACAATGAGCAGTTCTTC. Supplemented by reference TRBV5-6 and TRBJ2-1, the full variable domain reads DAGVTQSPTHLIKTRGQQVTLRCSPKSGHDTVSWYQQALGQGPQFIFQYYEEEERQRGNFPDRFSGHQFPNYSSELNVNALLLGDSALYLCASSSPEGVGYNEQFFGPGTRLTVL.

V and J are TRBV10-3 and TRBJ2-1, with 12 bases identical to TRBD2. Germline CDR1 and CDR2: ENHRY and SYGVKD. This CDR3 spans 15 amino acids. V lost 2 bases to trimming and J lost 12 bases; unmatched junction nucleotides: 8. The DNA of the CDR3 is TGTGCCATCAGTGAGCCGGGACTAGCGGGCGATGGGCAGTTCTTC. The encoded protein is CAISEPGLAGDGQFF.

The CDR3, as DNA: TGTGCCAGCAGCGTAAGGAACAACTATGGCTACACCTTC. Translated: CASSVRNNYGYTF. The V gene is TRBV9, the J gene TRBJ1-2, with unresolved D. V lost 1 base and J 2 bases, leaving 6 bases between the germline ends. Germline loops: CDR1 SGDLS, CDR2 YYNGEE. The CDR3 contains 13 residues. Combining the CDR3 with reference TRBV9 and TRBJ1-2 gives the whole variable domain DSGVTQTPKHLITATGQRVTLRCSPRSGDLSVYWYQQSLDQGLQFLIQYYNGEERAKGNILERFSAQQFPDLHSELNLSSLELGDSALYFCASSVRNNYGYTFGSGTRLTVV.

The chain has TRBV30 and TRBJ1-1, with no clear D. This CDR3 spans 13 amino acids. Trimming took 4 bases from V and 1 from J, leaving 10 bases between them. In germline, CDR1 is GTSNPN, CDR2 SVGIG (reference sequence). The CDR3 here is CAWKLVGNTEAFF. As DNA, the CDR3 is TGTGCCTGGAAACTGGTGGGGAACACTGAAGCTTTCTTT.

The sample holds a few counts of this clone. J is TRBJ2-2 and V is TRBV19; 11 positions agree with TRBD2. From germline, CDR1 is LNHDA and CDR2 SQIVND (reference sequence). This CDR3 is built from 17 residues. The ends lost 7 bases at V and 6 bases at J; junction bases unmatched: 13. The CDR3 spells CASTIRLAGRLAGELFF. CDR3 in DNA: TGTGCCAGTACCATAAGACTAGCGGGGCGGCTAGCCGGGGAGCTGTTTTTT.

CDR3 nucleotides: TGCGCCAGCAGTGAGGGACAGTCCCAAGAGACCCAGTACTTC. Protein product: CASSEGQSQETQYF. The genes are TRBV5-1 and TRBJ2-5; 7 nucleotides agree with TRBD1. Germline CDR1 reads SGHRS; CDR2 reads YFSETQ. The V segment lost 5 bases and the J segment 1 base; nucleotides outside the gene matches: 5. CDR3 size: 14 residues.

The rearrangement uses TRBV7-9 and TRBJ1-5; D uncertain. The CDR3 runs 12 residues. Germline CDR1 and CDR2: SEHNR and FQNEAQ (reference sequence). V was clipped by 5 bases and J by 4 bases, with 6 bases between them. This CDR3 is CASSARNQPQHF. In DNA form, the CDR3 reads TGTGCCAGCAGCGCCCGGAATCAGCCCCAGCATTTT.

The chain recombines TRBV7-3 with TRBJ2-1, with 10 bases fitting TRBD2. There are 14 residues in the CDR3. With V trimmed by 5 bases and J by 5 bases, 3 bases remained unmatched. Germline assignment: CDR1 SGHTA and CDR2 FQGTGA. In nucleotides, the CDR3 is TGTGCCAGCAGCGTAGCGGGGGGTCACAATGAGCAGTTCTTC. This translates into CASSVAGGHNEQFF.

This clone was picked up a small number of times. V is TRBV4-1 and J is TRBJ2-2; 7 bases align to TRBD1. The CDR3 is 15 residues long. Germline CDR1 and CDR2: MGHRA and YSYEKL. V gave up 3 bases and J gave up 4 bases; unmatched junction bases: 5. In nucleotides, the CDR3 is TGCGCCAGCAGCCATGCCGGGACAGTCACCGGGGAGCTGTTTTTT. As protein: CASSHAGTVTGELFF.

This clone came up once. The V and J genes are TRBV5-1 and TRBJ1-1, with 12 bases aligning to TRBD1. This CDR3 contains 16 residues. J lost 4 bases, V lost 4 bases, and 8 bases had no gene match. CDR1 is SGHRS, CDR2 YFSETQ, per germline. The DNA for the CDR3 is TGCGCCAGCAGCCGGGGACAGGGGGCTAGGGGCACTGAAGCTTTCTTT. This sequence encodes CASSRGQGARGTEAFF.

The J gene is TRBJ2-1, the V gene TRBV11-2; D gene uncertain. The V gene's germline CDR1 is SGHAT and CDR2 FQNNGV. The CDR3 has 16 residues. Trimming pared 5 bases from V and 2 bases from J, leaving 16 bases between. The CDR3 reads CASSIGVANTYNEQFF. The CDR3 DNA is TGTGCCAGCAGCATTGGGGTTGCCAACACCTACAATGAGCAGTTCTTC.

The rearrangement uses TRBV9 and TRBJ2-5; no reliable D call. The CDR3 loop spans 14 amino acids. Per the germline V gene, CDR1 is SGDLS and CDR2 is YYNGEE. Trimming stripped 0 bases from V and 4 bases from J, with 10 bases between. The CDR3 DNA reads TGTGCCAGCAGCGTAGGTAAGGGCCGAGAGACCCAGTACTTC. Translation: CASSVGKGRETQYF.

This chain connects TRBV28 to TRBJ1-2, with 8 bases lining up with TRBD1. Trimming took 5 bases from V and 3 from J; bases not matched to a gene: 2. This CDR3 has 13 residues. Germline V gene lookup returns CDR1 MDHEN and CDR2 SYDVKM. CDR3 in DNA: TGTGCCAGCAGTGTACAGGGGGACTATGGCTACACCTTC. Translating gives CASSVQGDYGYTF.

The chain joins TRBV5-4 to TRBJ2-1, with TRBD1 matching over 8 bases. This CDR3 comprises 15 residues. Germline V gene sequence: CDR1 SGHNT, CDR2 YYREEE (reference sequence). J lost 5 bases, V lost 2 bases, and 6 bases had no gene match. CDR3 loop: CASSFTGTGHNEQFF. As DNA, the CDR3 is TGTGCCAGCAGCTTCACCGGGACAGGCCACAATGAGCAGTTCTTC.